This TCR beta chain was found in a study of blood T cell repertoires in COVID-19. In the original processing: By means of reference gene primer amplification, nucleated cell counts were estimated. The table came from immunoSEQ multiplex PCR; TCRdb's copy has only in-frame clones and leaves some out. Clonal size and the V and J genes are those of that table, whereas D and trimming came from the DNA. The sample holds approximately 190,000 clones, around nine tenths seen once. V was trimmed by 6 bases and J by 8 bases, leaving 20 bases between them. Per the germline V gene, CDR1 is SGHRS and CDR2 is YFSETQ. The CDR3 is 15 amino acids.

The chain employs TRBV5-1 and TRBJ1-4; D may be TRBD1 (6 bases). This receptor was obtained from a man aged 50 to 60 with acute or convalescent COVID-19. Sequences were obtained from peripheral blood. In nucleotides, the CDR3 is TGCGCCAGCACTCACCGGGACACCCGAACAGAAAAACTGTTTTTT. Its translation is CASTHRDTRTEKLFF. The variable domain in full, with the rest retrieved from reference TRBV5-1 and TRBJ1-4, is KAGVTQTPRYLIKTRGQQVTLSCSPISGHRSVSWYQQTPGQGLQFLFEYFSETQRNKGNFPGRFSGRQFSNSRSEMNVSTLELGDSALYLCASTHRDTRTEKLFFGSGTQLSVL.